This T cell receptor (beta chain) comes out of a study of CD8 T cells in ankylosing spondylitis. V shed 7 bases and J shed 4 bases, with 11 bases lying between them. The CDR3 sequence is 13 residues long. CDR1 and CDR2 (germline): MNHNS, SASEGT. Findings and caveats of the study: Seemingly distinctive of ankylosing spondylitis blood was a TCR beta motif formed by eight highly homologous variants. Reportedly, significant enrichment of disease-linked clones occurred in matched ankylosing spondylitis synovial fluid.

This clonotype was picked up a small number of times. Its antigen is as yet unknown. Each CDR3 protein is one row after TCRdb ran MiXCR on the 5' RACE reads. This sample carries 36,000 or so distinct CDR3 sequences, around an eighth of them seen once, and the ten largest clones take more than 25%. The sequenced sample was synovial fluid, either unsorted or a sorted T cell fraction (not recorded which). This clonotype was sampled from a male donor with ankylosing spondylitis. The chain uses TRBV6-1 and TRBJ1-5; D is ambiguous. The CDR3 DNA sequence: TGTGCCAGCAATCAGAGGGAGAATCAGCCCCAGCATTTT. As protein: CASNQRENQPQHF.